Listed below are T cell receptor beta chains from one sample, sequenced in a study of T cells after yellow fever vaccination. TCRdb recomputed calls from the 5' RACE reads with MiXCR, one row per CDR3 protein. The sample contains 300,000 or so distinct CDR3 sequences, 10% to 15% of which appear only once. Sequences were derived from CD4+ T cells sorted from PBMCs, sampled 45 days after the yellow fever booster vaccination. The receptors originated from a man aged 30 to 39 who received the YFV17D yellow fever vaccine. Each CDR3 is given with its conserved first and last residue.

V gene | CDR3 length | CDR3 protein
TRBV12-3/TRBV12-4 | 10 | CARDWGEQYF
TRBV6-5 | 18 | CASSYSGSTGGGTDTQYF
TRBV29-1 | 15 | CSVGDDGRVADTQYF
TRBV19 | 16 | CASSPDPGLAVHTQYF
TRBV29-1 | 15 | CSATGTSGPTDTQYF
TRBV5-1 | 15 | CATSRGGADQETQYF
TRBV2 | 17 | CASRKRLVVNSYNEQFF
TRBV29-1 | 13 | CSVDRDRDNEQFF
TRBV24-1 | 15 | CATSDLAGADNEQFF
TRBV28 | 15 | CASSPTGQGNYGYTF
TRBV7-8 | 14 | CASSSQVPPGEQYF
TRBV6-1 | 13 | CASSEVAPRGYTF
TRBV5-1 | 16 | CASSPPGRANTGELFF
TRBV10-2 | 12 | CASGPGAYEQYF
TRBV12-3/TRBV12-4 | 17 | CASSPVAGGTLTDTQYF
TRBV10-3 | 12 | CAISELRVEQYF
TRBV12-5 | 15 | CASGTGLADTDTQYF
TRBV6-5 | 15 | CASSTPRTGWYEQYF
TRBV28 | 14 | CASTEGGPMYEQYF
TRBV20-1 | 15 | CSARTLQGLGNTIYF
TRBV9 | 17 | CASSGPGTNYGTDTQYF
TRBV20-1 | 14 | CSARRGLLTDTQYF
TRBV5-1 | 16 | CASSLEGSYSGNTIYF
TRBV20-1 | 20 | CSARPGQGRYGGLGSETQYF
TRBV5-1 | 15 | CASSLFAGNTGELFF
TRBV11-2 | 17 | CASSASGGIGPGGGYTF
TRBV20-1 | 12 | CSAPGSTDTQYF
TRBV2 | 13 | CASARQSNQPQHF
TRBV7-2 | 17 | CASSLAHGGAVNSPLHF
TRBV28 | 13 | CASSPPATYEQYF
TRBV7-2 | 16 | CASSLASGTSTDTQYF
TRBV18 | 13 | CASSPSREFGYTF
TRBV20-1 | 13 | CSARDSGFYEQYF
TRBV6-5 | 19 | CASSYPVDSSGRAADTQYF
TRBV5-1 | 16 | CASSLDRTGLSGELFF
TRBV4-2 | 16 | CASSQDQFQGSYGYTF
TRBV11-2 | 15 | CASSSLAGRYNEQFF
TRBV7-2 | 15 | CASSLAGGPSREQFF
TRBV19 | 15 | CASSTGEQRSYEQYF
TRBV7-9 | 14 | CASSWDRGDYEQYF
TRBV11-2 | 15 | CASSLDQVSNQPQHF
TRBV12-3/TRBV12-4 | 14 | CASSQTSGAYEQFF
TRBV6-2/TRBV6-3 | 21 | CASSYSPLMPGLAGDNYEQYF